This TCR beta chain was documented in a study of blood T cell repertoires in COVID-19. The overall study: T cells, B-cell-depleted T cells, or PBMCs provided the cDNA or gDNA that served as material.

Germline lookup yields CDR1 KGHSH and CDR2 LQKENI. There are 17 residues in the CDR3. Trimming removed 5 bases from V and 8 bases from J, with 25 bases in between. The method was immunoSEQ multiplex PCR; TCRdb's version includes in-frame clones alone and lacks a portion of them. The table has about 250,000 clones, 70% to 90% seen once. V and J are TRBV18 and TRBJ1-5; maybe TRBD1 (5 bases). The receptor was derived from a woman in her 40s who had recovered from COVID-19. Sequencing was performed on peripheral blood. CDR3 bases: TGTGCCAGCTCATTCTCATCGGGGGGACGGTACAAGGAGCCCCAGCATTTT. It translates to CASSFSSGGRYKEPQHF.